This T cell receptor beta chain came from a study of technical replicates of blood from a handful of donors. TCRdb's table, derived via immunoSEQ multiplex PCR, lists solely in-frame clones and lacks some. The sample yields approximately 50,000 clones, around 96% seen once. Per germline, CDR1 GTSNPN and CDR2 SVGIG (reference sequence). This CDR3 has 14 amino acids. V lost 1 base, J lost 5 bases, and 5 bases stayed unmatched. This clonotype was obtained from a human donor in good health. The chain recombines TRBV30 with TRBJ2-5, with 9 bases fitting TRBD2. The sample taken for sequencing was T cells isolated from PBMCs. The CDR3 DNA is TGTGCCTGGAGTGGCGGGAGGGTTATGGAGACCCAGTACTTC. Translation gives CAWSGGRVMETQYF.